This TCR beta chain was captured by sequencing in a study of blood T cell repertoires in COVID-19. This CDR3 region has 15 residues. CDR1 and CDR2 (germline): MNHEY, SMNVEV (reference sequence). J lost 4 bases, V lost 5 bases, and 4 bases had no gene match. TCRdb's table, derived via immunoSEQ multiplex PCR, lists solely in-frame clones and lacks some. The sample shows 65,000 to 85,000 clones, 75% to 90% of them seen only once. This TCR derives from a man aged 50 to 60 with acute or convalescent COVID-19. This chain joins TRBV27 and TRBJ2-3, with 12 positions matching TRBD1. Sequencing used peripheral blood. The CDR3 loop reads CASSAGTGGSDTQYF. In DNA form, the CDR3 reads TGTGCCAGCAGTGCCGGGACAGGGGGCTCAGATACGCAGTATTTT.